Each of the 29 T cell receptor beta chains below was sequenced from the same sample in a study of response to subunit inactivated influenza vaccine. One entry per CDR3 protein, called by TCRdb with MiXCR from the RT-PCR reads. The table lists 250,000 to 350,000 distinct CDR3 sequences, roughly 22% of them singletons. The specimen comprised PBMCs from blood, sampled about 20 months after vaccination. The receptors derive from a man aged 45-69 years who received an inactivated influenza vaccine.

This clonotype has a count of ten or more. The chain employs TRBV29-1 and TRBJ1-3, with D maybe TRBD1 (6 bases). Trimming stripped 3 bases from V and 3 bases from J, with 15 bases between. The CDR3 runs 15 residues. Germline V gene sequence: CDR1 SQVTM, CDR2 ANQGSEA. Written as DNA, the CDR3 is TGCAGCGTTGAGCAACTACAGGGTGGTGGAAACACCATATATTTT. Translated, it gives CSVEQLQGGGNTIYF.

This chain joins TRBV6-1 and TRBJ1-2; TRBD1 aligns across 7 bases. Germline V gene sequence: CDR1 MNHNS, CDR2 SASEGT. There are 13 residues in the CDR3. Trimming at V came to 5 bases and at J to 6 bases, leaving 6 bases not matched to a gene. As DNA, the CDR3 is TGTGCCAGCAGTCCTACAGGGGTCGATGGCTACACCTTC. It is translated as CASSPTGVDGYTF.

The CDR3 loop reads CASSLALSTDRDYGYTF. The DNA for the CDR3 is TGCGCCAGCAGCTTGGCCCTTTCAACCGACAGGGACTATGGCTACACCTTC. The chain employs TRBV5-1 and TRBJ1-2, with 7 bases lining up with TRBD1. The V segment lost 0 bases and the J segment 3 bases; nucleotides outside the gene matches: 11. The CDR3 spans 17 residues. CDR1 and CDR2 (germline): SGHRS, YFSETQ.

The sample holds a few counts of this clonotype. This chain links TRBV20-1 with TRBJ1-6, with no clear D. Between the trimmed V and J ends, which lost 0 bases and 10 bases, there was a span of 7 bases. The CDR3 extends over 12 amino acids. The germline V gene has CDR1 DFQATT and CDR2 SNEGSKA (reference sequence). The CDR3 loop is CSARDMSSPLHF. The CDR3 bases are TGCAGTGCTAGAGACATGAGCTCACCCCTCCACTTT.

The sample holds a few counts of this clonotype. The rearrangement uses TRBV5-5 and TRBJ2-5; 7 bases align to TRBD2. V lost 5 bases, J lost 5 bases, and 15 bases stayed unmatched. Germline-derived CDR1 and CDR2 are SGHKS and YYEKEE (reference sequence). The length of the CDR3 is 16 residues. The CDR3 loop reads CASRQGSTSRSETQYF. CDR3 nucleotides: TGTGCCAGCAGGCAGGGATCGACTAGCCGGTCTGAGACCCAGTACTTC. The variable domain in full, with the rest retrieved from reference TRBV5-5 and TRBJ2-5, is DAGVTQSPTHLIKTRGQQVTLRCSPISGHKSVSWYQQVLGQGPQFIFQYYEKEERGRGNFPDRFSARQFPNYSSELNVNALLLGDSALYLCASRQGSTSRSETQYFGPGTRLLVL.

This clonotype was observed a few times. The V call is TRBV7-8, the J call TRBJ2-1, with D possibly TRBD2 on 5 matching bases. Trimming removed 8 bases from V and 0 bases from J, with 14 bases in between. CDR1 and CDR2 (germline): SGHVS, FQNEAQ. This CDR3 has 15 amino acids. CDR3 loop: CASGEADLSYNEQFF. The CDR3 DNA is TGTGCCAGCGGAGAAGCGGACCTCTCCTACAATGAGCAGTTCTTC. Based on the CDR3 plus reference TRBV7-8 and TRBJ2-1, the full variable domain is GAGVSQSPRYKVAKRGQDVALRCDPISGHVSLFWYQQALGQGPEFLTYFQNEAQLDKSGLPSDRFFAERPEGSVSTLKIQRTQQEDSAVYLCASGEADLSYNEQFFGPGTRLTVL.

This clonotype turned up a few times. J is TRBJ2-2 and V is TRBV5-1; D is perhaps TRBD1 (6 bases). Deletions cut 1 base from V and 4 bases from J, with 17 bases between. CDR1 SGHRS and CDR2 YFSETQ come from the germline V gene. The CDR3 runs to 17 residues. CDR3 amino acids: CASSLSTAGAGTGELFF. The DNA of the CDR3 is TGCGCCAGCAGCTTGTCGACGGCAGGGGCGGGCACCGGGGAGCTGTTTTTT.

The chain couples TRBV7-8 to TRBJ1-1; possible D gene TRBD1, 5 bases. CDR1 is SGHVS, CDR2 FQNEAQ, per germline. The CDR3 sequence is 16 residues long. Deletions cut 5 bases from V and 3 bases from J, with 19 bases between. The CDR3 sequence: CASSKTGWGGDTEAFF. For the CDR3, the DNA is TGTGCCAGCAGCAAAACGGGGTGGGGAGGGGACACTGAAGCTTTCTTT.

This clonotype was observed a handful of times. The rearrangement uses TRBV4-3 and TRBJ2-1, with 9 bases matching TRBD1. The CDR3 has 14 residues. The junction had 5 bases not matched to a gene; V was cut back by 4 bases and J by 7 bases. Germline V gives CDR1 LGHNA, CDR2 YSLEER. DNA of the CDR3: TGCGCCAGCAGCCTCGACAGGGGGATTAATGAGCAGTTCTTC. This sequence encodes CASSLDRGINEQFF.

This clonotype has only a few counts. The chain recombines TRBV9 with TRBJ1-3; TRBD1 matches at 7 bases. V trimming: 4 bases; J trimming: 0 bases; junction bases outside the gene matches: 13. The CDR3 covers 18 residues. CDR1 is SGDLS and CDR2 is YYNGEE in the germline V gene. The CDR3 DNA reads TGTGCCAGCAGCCCAGGGGGGGCAGGTTTATACTCTGGAAACACCATATATTTT. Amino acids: CASSPGGAGLYSGNTIYF.

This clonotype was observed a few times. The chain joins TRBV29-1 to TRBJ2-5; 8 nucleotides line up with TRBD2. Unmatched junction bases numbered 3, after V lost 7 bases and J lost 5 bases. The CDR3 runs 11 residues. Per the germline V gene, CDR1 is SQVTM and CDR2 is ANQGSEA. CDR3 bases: TGCAGCGCACCTAGCGGGGAGACCCAGTACTTC. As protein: CSAPSGETQYF.

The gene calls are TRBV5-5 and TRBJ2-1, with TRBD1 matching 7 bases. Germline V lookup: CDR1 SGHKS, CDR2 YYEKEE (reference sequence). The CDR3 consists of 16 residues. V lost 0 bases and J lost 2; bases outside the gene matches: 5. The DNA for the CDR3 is TGTGCCAGCAGCTTGGAGGGACAGATAACCTACAATGAGCAGTTCTTC. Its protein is CASSLEGQITYNEQFF. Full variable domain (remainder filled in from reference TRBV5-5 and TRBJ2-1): DAGVTQSPTHLIKTRGQQVTLRCSPISGHKSVSWYQQVLGQGPQFIFQYYEKEERGRGNFPDRFSARQFPNYSSELNVNALLLGDSALYLCASSLEGQITYNEQFFGPGTRLTVL.

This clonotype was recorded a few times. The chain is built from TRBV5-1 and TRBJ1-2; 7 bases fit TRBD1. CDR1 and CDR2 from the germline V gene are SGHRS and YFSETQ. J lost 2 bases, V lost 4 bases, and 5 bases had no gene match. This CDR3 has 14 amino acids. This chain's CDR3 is CASSDQQGNYGYTF. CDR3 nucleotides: TGCGCCAGCAGCGACCAACAGGGGAACTATGGCTACACCTTC.

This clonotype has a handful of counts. The CDR3 reads CSAGQGAIVAFF. CDR3 DNA: TGCAGTGCTGGACAGGGGGCAATAGTTGCTTTCTTT. V and J are TRBV20-1 and TRBJ1-1; TRBD1 aligns across 11 bases. The CDR3 runs to 12 residues. V lost 5 bases to trimming and J lost 11 bases; unmatched junction nucleotides: 7. Germline CDR1 and CDR2: DFQATT and SNEGSKA (reference sequence).

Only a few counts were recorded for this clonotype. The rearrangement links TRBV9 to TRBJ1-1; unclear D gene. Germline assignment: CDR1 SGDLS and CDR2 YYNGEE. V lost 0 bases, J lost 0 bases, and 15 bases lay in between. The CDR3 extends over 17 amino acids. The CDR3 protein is CASSVGPLQSMNTEAFF. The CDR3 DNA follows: TGTGCCAGCAGCGTAGGGCCTCTGCAGTCGATGAACACTGAAGCTTTCTTT.

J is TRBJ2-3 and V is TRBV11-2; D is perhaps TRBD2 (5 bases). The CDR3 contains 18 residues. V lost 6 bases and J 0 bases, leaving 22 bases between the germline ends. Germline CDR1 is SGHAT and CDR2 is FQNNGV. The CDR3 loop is CASRVQAPSRASTDTQYF. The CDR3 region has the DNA TGTGCCAGCAGAGTTCAGGCTCCTAGCAGAGCTAGCACAGATACGCAGTATTTT.

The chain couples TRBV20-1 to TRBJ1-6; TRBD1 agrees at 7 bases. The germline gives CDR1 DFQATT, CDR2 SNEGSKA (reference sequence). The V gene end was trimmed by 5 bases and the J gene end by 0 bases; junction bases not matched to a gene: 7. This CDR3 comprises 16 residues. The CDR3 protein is CSAPQGSNSYNSPLHF. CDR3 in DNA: TGCAGTGCTCCACAGGGGTCCAACTCCTATAATTCACCCCTCCACTTT.

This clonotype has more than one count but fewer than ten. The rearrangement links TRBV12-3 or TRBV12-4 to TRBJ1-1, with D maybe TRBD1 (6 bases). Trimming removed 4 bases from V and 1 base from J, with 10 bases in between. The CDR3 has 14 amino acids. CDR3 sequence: CASSWLTGNTEAFF. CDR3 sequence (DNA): TGTGCCAGCAGTTGGCTGACAGGGAACACTGAAGCTTTCTTT.

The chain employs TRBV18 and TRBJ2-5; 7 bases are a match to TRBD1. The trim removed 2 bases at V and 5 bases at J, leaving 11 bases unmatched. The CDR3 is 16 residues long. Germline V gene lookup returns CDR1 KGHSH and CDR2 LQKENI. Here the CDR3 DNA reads TGTGCCAGCTCACCAGGGTCGACAGGGAAAAAGGAGACCCAGTACTTC. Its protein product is CASSPGSTGKKETQYF.

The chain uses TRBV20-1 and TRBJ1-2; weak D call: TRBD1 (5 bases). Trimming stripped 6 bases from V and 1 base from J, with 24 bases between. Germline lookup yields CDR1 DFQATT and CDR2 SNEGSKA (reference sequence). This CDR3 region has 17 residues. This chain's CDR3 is CSAQPRPDRYSNYGYTF. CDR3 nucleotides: TGCAGTGCCCAGCCCCGCCCCGACAGATACAGTAACTATGGCTACACCTTC.

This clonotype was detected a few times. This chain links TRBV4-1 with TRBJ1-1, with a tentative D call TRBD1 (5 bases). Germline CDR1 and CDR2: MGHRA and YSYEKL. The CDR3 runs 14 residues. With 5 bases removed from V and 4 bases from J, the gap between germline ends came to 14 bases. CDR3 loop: CASSLPGLTTEAFF. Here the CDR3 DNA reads TGCGCCAGCAGCTTGCCGGGGCTTACCACTGAAGCTTTCTTT.

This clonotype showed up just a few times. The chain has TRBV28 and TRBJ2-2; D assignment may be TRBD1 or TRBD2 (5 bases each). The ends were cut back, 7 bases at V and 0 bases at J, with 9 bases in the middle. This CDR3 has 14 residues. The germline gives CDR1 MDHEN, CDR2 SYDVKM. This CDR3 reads CASMRGTNTGELFF. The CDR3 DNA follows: TGTGCCAGCATGAGGGGTACGAACACCGGGGAGCTGTTTTTT.

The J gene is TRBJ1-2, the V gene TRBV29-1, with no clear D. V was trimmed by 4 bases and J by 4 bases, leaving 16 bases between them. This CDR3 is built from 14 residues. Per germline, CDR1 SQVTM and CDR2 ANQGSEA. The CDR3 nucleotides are TGCAGCGTTGGCTCGCAGGCTGATGTCTATGGCTACACCTTC. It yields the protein CSVGSQADVYGYTF. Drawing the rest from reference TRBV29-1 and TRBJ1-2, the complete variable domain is SAVISQKPSRDICQRGTSLTIQCQVDSQVTMMFWYRQQPGQSLTLIATANQGSEATYESGFVIDKFPISRPNLTFSTLTVSNMSPEDSSIYLCSVGSQADVYGYTFGSGTRLTVV.

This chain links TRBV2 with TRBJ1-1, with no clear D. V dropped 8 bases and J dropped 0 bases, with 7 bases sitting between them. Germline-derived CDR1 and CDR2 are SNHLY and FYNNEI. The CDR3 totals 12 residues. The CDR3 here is CASGKLNTEAFF. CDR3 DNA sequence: TGTGCCAGCGGAAAACTGAACACTGAAGCTTTCTTT.

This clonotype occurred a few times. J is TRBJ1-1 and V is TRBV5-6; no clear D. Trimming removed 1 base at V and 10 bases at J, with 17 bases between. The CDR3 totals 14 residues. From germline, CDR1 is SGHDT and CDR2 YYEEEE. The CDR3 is CASSLNPPQLGAFF. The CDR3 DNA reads TGTGCCAGCAGCTTGAATCCTCCCCAGCTGGGAGCTTTCTTT.

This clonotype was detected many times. The CDR3 bases are TGTGCCAGCAGTGGCTCAGGTCCCCGCGAGGTCTATAGCAATCAGCCCCAGCATTTT. Its protein product is CASSGSGPREVYSNQPQHF. V is TRBV2 and J is TRBJ1-5; D remains unclear. Germline V gene sequence: CDR1 SNHLY, CDR2 FYNNEI. The CDR3 runs to 19 residues. Trimming shortened V by 4 bases and J by 0 bases, and 22 bases separated the two germline ends.

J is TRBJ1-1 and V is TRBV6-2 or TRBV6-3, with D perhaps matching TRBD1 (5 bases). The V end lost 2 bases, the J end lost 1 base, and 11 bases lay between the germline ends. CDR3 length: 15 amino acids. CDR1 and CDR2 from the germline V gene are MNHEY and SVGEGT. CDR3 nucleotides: TGTGCCAGCAGTTACCGGGGCAGGGCGAACACTGAAGCTTTCTTT. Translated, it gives CASSYRGRANTEAFF.

The CDR3 spells CASSLVPGPEQFF. Here the CDR3 DNA reads TGTGCCAGCAGCTTAGTCCCGGGGCCCGAGCAGTTCTTC. The genes are TRBV7-6 and TRBJ2-1, with D perhaps matching TRBD1 or TRBD2 (5 bases each). Germline values: CDR1 SGHVS, CDR2 FNYEAQ. This CDR3 spans 13 amino acids. V lost 1 base and J 10 bases, leaving 11 bases between the germline ends.

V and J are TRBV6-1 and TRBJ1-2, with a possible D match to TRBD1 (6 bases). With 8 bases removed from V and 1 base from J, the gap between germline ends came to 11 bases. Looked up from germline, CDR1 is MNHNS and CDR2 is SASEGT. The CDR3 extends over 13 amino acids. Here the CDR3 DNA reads TGTGCCAGCGCAGGGGCCGATAACTATGGCTACACCTTC. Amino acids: CASAGADNYGYTF.